These 5 T cell receptor beta chains share one sample of origin, sequenced in a study of identical twins. TCRdb processed the 5' RACE reads anew with MiXCR; each CDR3 protein has one entry. The table lists some 500,000 distinct CDR3 sequences, 14% of them singletons. The data also belong to a second study, concerning yellow fever vaccine responses in identical twins.

Sequenced: CD4+ T cells sorted from blood. These receptors all stem from a woman aged 18-29 years in good health.

This chain uses TRBV28 with TRBJ1-3; D unresolved. CDR1 MDHEN and CDR2 SYDVKM come from the germline V gene. V lost 6 bases and J lost 1, with 10 bases in between. The CDR3 sequence is 14 residues long. CDR3 loop: CASRIGKSGNTIYF. The CDR3 nucleotides read TGTGCCAGCAGGATAGGAAAATCTGGAAACACCATATATTTT.

This clonotype occurred a few times. The rearrangement links TRBV7-8 to TRBJ1-6, with TRBD1 matching over 9 bases. This CDR3 is built from 15 residues. Germline V lookup: CDR1 SGHVS, CDR2 FQNEAQ. V lost 5 bases to trimming and J lost 7 bases; unmatched junction nucleotides: 6. CDR3 coding DNA: TGTGCCAGCAGCCCCGGACAGGGGATGAATTCACCCCTCCACTTT. It translates to CASSPGQGMNSPLHF.

The chain carries TRBV27 and TRBJ2-6; possibly TRBD2 for D (5 bases). Trimming left V 6 bases short and J 0 bases short, with 18 bases between. The CDR3 loop spans 18 amino acids. Germline assignment: CDR1 MNHEY and CDR2 SMNVEV (reference sequence). CDR3 amino acids: CASSPRSSVSSGANVLTF. CDR3 nucleotide sequence: TGTGCCAGCAGCCCTCGGAGTAGCGTAAGCTCTGGGGCCAACGTCCTGACTTTC.

A few counts support this clonotype. This chain uses TRBV27 with TRBJ2-3; a weak D match, TRBD2 (6 bases). This CDR3 is 16 amino acids long. Germline-derived CDR1 and CDR2 are MNHEY and SMNVEV (reference sequence). Trimming removed 1 base from V and 5 bases from J, with 16 bases in between. CDR3 amino acids: CASSLFGGGVVDTQYF. In DNA form, the CDR3 reads TGTGCCAGCAGTTTATTTGGAGGCGGGGTGGTAGATACGCAGTATTTT.

The chain joins TRBV4-3 to TRBJ2-7; 8 positions match TRBD1. The trim removed 0 bases at V and 3 bases at J, leaving 13 bases unmatched. Germline-derived CDR1 and CDR2 are LGHNA and YSLEER. CDR3 size: 18 residues. The CDR3 DNA follows: TGCGCCAGCAGCCAAGATTTGCCGACAGGGGTGAGAATCTACGAGCAGTACTTC. Amino acid sequence: CASSQDLPTGVRIYEQYF.